This TCR beta chain was identified during a study of T cell responses to AZD1222 COVID-19 vaccine. Overall study findings and caveats: The study identified only 6 or 7 AZD1222 recipients as seropositive at baseline. The donor group comprised mostly white British people and more females; the analysis possibly underestimated clonal diversity. Unmutated variant regions are reportedly the target of nearly half of TCRs that are spike-specific.

TCRdb keeps only in-frame clones here, not all; method: immunoSEQ multiplex PCR. The data contain more than 120,000 clones, around 91% of them seen just once; the ten biggest clones take up less than 9.5%. Germline CDR1 and CDR2: MNHNY and SVGAGI (reference sequence). The V segment lost 7 bases and the J segment 4 bases; nucleotides outside the gene matches: 7. CDR3 size: 14 residues. Of note for this clone: No antigen is known for it.

This TCR was recovered from an adult who received the AZD1222 COVID-19 vaccine. The chain recombines TRBV6-6 with TRBJ1-2; the match to TRBD1 covers 9 bases. Material: peripheral blood, obtained 28 days after the second AZD1222 dose. The CDR3 DNA follows: TGTGCCAGCACCACCGGACAGGGGTTCTATGGCTACACCTTC. Translation: CASTTGQGFYGYTF.